This T cell receptor beta chain is from a study of cytotoxic CD8 clonotypes in ibrutinib-treated CLL. Data came from immunoSEQ multiplex PCR; TCRdb stores just in-frame clones and leaves some out. Of fewer than 400,000 clones detected, about 64% appear once; the ten largest clones hold just under 6.5%. The V gene lost 6 bases and the J gene lost 4 bases, with 12 bases spanning the gap. CDR1 and CDR2 (germline): MGHRA, YSYEKL. This CDR3 is built from 13 residues. The source of this sequence is a human donor with chronic lymphocytic leukemia. Source: PBMCs, taken after 36 months of ibrutinib treatment. The genes are TRBV4-1 and TRBJ1-1; D is uncertain. The CDR3 bases are TGCGCCAGCAGACCCGTGGGAGGCACTGAAGCTTTCTTT. This codes for CASRPVGGTEAFF.